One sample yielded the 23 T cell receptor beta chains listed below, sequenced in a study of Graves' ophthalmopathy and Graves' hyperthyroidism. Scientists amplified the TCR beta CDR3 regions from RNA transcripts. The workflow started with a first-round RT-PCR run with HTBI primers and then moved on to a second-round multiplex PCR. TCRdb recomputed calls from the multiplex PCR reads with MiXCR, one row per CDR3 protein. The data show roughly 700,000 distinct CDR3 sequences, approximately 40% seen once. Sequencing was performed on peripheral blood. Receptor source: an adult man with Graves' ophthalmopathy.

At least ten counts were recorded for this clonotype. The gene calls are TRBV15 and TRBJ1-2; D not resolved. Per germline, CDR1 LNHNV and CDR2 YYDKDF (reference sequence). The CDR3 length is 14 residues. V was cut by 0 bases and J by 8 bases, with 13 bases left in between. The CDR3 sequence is CATSRDLEWSGYTF. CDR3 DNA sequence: TGTGCCACCAGCAGAGATTTAGAGTGGAGCGGCTACACCTTC.

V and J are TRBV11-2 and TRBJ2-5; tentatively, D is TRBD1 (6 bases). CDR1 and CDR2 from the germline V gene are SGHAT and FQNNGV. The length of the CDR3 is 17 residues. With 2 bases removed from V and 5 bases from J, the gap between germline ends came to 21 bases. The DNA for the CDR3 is TGTGCCAGCAGCTTACTCGGACAGTTCGGAAGTATGGAGACCCAGTACTTC. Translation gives CASSLLGQFGSMETQYF.

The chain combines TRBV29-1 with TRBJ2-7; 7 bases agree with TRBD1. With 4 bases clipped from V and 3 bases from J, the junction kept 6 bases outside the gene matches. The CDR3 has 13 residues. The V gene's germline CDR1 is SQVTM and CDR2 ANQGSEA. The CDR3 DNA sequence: TGCAGCGTTGGACAGGGTCAACTCTACGAGCAGTACTTC. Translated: CSVGQGQLYEQYF.

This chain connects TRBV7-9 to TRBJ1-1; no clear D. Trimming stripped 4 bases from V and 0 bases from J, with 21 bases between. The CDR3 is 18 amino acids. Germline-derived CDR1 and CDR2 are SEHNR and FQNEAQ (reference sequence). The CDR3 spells CASSSSLIGRAMNTEAFF. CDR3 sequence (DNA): TGTGCCAGCAGCTCTTCCCTAATCGGACGGGCTATGAACACTGAAGCTTTCTTT.

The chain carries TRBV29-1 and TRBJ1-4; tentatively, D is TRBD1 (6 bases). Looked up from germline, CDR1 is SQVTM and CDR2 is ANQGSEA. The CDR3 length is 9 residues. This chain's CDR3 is CAGQEKLFF. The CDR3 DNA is TGCGCAGGACAGGAAAAACTGTTTTTT.

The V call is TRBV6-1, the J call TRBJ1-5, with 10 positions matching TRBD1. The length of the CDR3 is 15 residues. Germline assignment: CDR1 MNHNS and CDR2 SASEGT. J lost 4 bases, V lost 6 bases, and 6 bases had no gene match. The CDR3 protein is CASRPPGQGNQPQHF. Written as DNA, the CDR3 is TGTGCCAGCAGACCACCGGGACAGGGGAATCAGCCCCAGCATTTT.

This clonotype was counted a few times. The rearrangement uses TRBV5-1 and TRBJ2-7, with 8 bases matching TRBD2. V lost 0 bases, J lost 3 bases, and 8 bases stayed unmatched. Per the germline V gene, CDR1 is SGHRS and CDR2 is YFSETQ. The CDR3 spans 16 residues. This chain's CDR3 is CASSLDLAGLSYEQYF. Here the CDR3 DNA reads TGCGCCAGCAGCTTGGATCTAGCGGGCCTCAGCTACGAGCAGTACTTC.

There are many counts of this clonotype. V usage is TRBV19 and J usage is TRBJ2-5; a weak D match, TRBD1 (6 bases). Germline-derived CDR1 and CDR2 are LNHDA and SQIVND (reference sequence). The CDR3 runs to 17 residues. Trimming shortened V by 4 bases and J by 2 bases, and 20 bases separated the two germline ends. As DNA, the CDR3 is TGTGCCAGTAGTACCTTCCGGTCAGCAGGGGTTCAAGAGACCCAGTACTTC. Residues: CASSTFRSAGVQETQYF.

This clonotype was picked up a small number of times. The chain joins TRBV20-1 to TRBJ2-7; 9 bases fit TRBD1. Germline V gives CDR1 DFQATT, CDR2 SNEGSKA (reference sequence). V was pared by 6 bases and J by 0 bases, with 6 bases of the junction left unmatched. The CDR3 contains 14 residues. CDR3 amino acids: CSAIRDRVSYEQYF. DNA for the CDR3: TGCAGTGCGATCCGGGACAGGGTCTCCTACGAGCAGTACTTC.

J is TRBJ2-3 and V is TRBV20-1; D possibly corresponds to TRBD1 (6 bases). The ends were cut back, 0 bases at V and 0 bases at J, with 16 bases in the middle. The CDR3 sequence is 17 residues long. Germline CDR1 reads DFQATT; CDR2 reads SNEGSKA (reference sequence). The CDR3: CSARDVFRGLSTDTQYF. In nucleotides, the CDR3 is TGCAGTGCTAGAGATGTATTCAGGGGCCTAAGCACAGATACGCAGTATTTT.

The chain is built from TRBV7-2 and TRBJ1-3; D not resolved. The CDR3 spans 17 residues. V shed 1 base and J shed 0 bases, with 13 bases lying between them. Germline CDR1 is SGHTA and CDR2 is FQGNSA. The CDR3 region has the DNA TGTGCCAGCAGCTTAGGGCTGGGCACCGGCTCTGGAAACACCATATATTTT. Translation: CASSLGLGTGSGNTIYF.

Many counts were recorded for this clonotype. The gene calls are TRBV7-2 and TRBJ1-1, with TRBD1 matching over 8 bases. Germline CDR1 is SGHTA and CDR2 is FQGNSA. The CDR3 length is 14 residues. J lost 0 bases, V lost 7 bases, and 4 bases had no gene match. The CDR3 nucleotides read TGTGCCAGCACCTACAGGGGGTTGAACACTGAAGCTTTCTTT. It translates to CASTYRGLNTEAFF.

The CDR3 loop is CASSGSGHWQETQYF. The CDR3 bases are TGCGCCAGCAGCGGGAGCGGTCACTGGCAAGAGACCCAGTACTTC. This sequence joins TRBV5-1 and TRBJ2-5; maybe TRBD2 (5 bases). Germline V gene sequence: CDR1 SGHRS, CDR2 YFSETQ. V was cut by 4 bases and J by 2 bases, with 15 bases left in between. The CDR3 runs to 15 residues.

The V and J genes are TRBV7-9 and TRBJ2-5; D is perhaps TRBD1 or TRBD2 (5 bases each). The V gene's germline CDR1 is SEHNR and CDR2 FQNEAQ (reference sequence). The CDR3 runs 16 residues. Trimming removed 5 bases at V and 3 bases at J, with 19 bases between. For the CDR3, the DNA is TGTGCCAGCAGCCAGGGCTTCGGGACCGCGGAAGAGACCCAGTACTTC. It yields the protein CASSQGFGTAEETQYF.

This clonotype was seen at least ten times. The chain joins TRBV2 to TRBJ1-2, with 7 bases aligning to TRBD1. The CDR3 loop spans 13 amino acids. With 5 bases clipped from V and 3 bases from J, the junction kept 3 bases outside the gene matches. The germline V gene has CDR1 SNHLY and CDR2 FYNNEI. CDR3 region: CASSSGQYYGYTF. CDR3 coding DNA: TGTGCCAGCAGTTCGGGACAGTACTATGGCTACACCTTC.

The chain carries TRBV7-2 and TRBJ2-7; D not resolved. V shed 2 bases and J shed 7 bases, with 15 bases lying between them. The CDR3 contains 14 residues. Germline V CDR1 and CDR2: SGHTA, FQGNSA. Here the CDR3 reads CASSLMRTYNEQYF. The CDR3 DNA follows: TGTGCCAGCAGCTTAATGAGGACCTACAATGAGCAGTACTTC.

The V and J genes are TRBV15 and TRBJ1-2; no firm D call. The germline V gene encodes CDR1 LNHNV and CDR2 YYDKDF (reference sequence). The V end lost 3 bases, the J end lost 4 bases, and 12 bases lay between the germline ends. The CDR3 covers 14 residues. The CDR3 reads CATSSSRAGYGYTF. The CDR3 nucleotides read TGTGCCACCAGCAGCTCTAGGGCGGGCTATGGCTACACCTTC.

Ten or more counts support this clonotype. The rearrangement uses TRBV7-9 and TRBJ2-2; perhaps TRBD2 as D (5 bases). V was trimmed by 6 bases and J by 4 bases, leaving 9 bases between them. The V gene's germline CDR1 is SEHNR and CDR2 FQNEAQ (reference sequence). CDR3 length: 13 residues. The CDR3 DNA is TGTGCCAGCAGATCGGGATCCACCGGGGAGCTGTTTTTT. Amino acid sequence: CASRSGSTGELFF. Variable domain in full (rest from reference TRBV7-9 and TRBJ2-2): DTGVSQNPRHKITKRGQNVTFRCDPISEHNRLYWYRQTLGQGPEFLTYFQNEAQLEKSRLLSDRFSAERPKGSFSTLEIQRTEQGDSAMYLCASRSGSTGELFFGEGSRLTVL.

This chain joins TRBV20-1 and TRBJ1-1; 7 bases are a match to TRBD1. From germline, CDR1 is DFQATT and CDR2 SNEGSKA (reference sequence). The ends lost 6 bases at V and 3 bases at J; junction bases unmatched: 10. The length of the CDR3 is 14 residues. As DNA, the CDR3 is TGCAGTGCCCCCGGGACAGCAAGCTACACTGAAGCTTTCTTT. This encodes CSAPGTASYTEAFF.

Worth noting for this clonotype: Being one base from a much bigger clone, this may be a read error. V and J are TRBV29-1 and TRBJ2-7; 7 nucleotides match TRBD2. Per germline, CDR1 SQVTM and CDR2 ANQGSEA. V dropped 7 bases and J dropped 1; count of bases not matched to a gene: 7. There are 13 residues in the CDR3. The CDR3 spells CSASGLESYEQYF. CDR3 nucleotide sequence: TGCAGCGCCAGTGGACTAGAGTCCTACGAGCAGTACTTC.

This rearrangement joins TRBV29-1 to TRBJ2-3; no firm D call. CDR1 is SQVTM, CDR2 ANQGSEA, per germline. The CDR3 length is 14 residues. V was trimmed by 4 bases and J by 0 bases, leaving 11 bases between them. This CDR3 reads CSVAIQQSTDTQYF. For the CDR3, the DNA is TGCAGCGTTGCGATTCAACAAAGCACAGATACGCAGTATTTT.

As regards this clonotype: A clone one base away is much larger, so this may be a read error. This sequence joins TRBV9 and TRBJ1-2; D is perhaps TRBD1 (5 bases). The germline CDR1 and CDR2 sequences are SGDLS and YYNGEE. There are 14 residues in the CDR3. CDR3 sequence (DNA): TGTGCCAGCAGTGAAGAGACCAGGGTGGGTGGCTGCACCTTC. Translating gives CASSEETRVGGCTF.

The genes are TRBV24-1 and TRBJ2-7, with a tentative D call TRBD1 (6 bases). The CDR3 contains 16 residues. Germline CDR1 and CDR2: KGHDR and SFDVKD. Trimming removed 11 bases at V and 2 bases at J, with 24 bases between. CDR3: CASSSPGQRPTYEQYF. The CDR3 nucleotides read TGTGCCAGTAGTTCCCCAGGACAGCGACCCACCTACGAGCAGTACTTC.